The entry below gives a single T cell receptor (beta chain) sequence along with its context. Its antigen is currently unknown. RNA transcripts yielded amplified TCR beta CDR3 regions. The TCR CDR3 first-round RT-PCR relied on the HTBI primer set. TCRdb reanalysed the multiplex PCR reads using MiXCR and keeps one entry per CDR3 protein. The sample comprises fewer than 350,000 distinct CDR3 sequences, roughly 15% of which are singletons, and under 35% rests with the top ten. The data derive from a study of T cells in Graves' hyperthyroidism and ophthalmopathy. Study findings and constraints: Most thyroid clonotypes expanded above 0.001 were also detected in blood.

This CDR3 contains 16 residues. Trimming stripped 0 bases from V and 1 base from J, with 11 bases between. Germline V gene data show CDR1 as SGHRS and CDR2 as YFSETQ. The specimen was blood. This clonotype originated in a woman between 45 and 60 years old with Graves' hyperthyroidism that later progressed to Graves' ophthalmopathy. This sequence joins TRBV5-1 and TRBJ1-3; D remains unclear. The CDR3 reads CASSLVADGSGNTIYF. CDR3 coding DNA: TGCGCCAGCAGCTTGGTAGCGGATGGGTCTGGAAACACCATATATTTT.